The rows below give T cell receptor beta chains drawn from one sample of a study of T cell changes during pregnancy in multiple sclerosis. Profiling relied on immunoSEQ multiplex PCR, and the TCRdb table lists in-frame clones only, not all of them. The sample carries 60,000 to 65,000 clones, about nine tenths recorded once. The sample in question was peripheral blood, obtained in the second trimester of pregnancy. The receptors stem from a female donor in good health, enrolled as a control in a pregnancy study. Both conserved end residues are part of each CDR3. Each record gives: J gene, V gene, D gene, clone size, CDR3 DNA, CDR3 protein. A D gene is named only where the DNA matches it firmly. Size values are once, few and many counts, or a class for expanded clones, and some rows have none.

j_call: TRBJ2-7
v_call: TRBV5-4
d_call: TRBD1
clone_size: -
cdr3_nt: TGTGCCAGCAGCTTGGCCCAGCCGGGACAGGGGAACGAGCAGTACTTC
cdr3_aa: CASSLAQPGQGNEQYF

j_call: TRBJ2-3
v_call: TRBV2
d_call: TRBD1
clone_size: -
cdr3_nt: TGTGCCAGCAGCAGAGACAGGGGGGGAAAAGATACGCAGTATTTT
cdr3_aa: CASSRDRGGKDTQYF

j_call: TRBJ2-1
v_call: TRBV6-4
d_call: TRBD2
clone_size: -
cdr3_nt: TGTGCCAGCAGTCCGCGACTAGCGGCTACAAATGAGCAGTTCTTC
cdr3_aa: CASSPRLAATNEQFF

j_call: TRBJ1-2
v_call: TRBV7-2
d_call: -
clone_size: few
cdr3_nt: TGTGCCAGCAGCTGGAGACAGATCTATGGCTACACCTTC
cdr3_aa: CASSWRQIYGYTF

j_call: TRBJ2-1
v_call: TRBV7-9
d_call: TRBD2
clone_size: -
cdr3_nt: TGTGCCAGCAGCTTTCTCTCTTTGGGGACTAGCGATGAGCAGTTCTTC
cdr3_aa: CASSFLSLGTSDEQFF

j_call: TRBJ1-4
v_call: TRBV29-1
d_call: -
clone_size: -
cdr3_nt: TGCAGCGTTGTGGGGTTGGGAGCAACTAATGAAAAACTGTTTTTT
cdr3_aa: CSVVGLGATNEKLFF

j_call: TRBJ1-5
v_call: TRBV7-9
d_call: TRBD1
clone_size: -
cdr3_nt: TGTGCCAGCAGCGAGACAGGGTCGAGCAATCAGCCCCAGCATTTT
cdr3_aa: CASSETGSSNQPQHF

j_call: TRBJ2-1
v_call: TRBV19
d_call: -
clone_size: -
cdr3_nt: TGTGCCAGTAGTCTGGGGGGATCGAGCTCCTACAATGAGCAGTTCTTC
cdr3_aa: CASSLGGSSSYNEQFF

j_call: TRBJ2-5
v_call: TRBV28
d_call: -
clone_size: -
cdr3_nt: TGTGCCAGCATCCGGGGGACTTCTAAAGAGGCCCAGTACTTC
cdr3_aa: CASIRGTSKEAQYF

j_call: TRBJ1-5
v_call: TRBV19
d_call: TRBD1
clone_size: -
cdr3_nt: TGTGCCAGTAGTACGACAGGGACTCCGTCCAATCAGCCCCAGCATTTT
cdr3_aa: CASSTTGTPSNQPQHF

j_call: TRBJ1-5
v_call: TRBV5-6
d_call: -
clone_size: -
cdr3_nt: TGTGCCAGCAGCAAACGGGACACCGATCAGCCCCAGCATTTT
cdr3_aa: CASSKRDTDQPQHF

j_call: TRBJ1-1
v_call: TRBV9
d_call: -
clone_size: -
cdr3_nt: TGTGCCAGCAGCGTAGACGATGGGGAGGGATTATCTGAAGCTTTCTTT
cdr3_aa: CASSVDDGEGLSEAFF

j_call: TRBJ1-5
v_call: TRBV19
d_call: TRBD1
clone_size: -
cdr3_nt: TGTGCCAGTAGTACCGGGACAGGTTCTAAGCCCCAGCATTTT
cdr3_aa: CASSTGTGSKPQHF

j_call: TRBJ2-7
v_call: TRBV21-1
d_call: -
clone_size: -
cdr3_nt: TGTGCCAGCAGCAAAGACGTATCGGGATTTAAGTACTTC
cdr3_aa: CASSKDVSGFKYF

j_call: TRBJ2-1
v_call: TRBV7-7
d_call: TRBD1
clone_size: -
cdr3_nt: TGTGCTAGCAGCCCCGGGACAGGGGCAAACAATGAGCAGTTCTTC
cdr3_aa: CASSPGTGANNEQFF

j_call: TRBJ1-1
v_call: TRBV5-1
d_call: -
clone_size: -
cdr3_nt: TGCGCCAGCAGCCCGAGGACACTTCTCACTGAAGCTTTCTTT
cdr3_aa: CASSPRTLLTEAFF

j_call: TRBJ1-2
v_call: TRBV19
d_call: TRBD1
clone_size: -
cdr3_nt: TGTGCCAGTACCTCAAGACAGGGAGCTAACTATGGCTACACCTTC
cdr3_aa: CASTSRQGANYGYTF

j_call: TRBJ1-4
v_call: TRBV5-1
d_call: -
clone_size: -
cdr3_nt: TGCGCCAGCAGCTGGGGAGGAGGAACTGTTGAAAAACTGTTTTTT
cdr3_aa: CASSWGGGTVEKLFF

j_call: TRBJ2-3
v_call: TRBV7-6
d_call: -
clone_size: -
cdr3_nt: TGTGCCAGCAGCCGGGGAAACACAGATACGCAGTATTTT
cdr3_aa: CASSRGNTDTQYF

j_call: TRBJ2-1
v_call: TRBV6-5
d_call: -
clone_size: -
cdr3_nt: TGTGCCAGCCGGAGGGACAGCTACAATGAGCAGTTCTTC
cdr3_aa: CASRRDSYNEQFF

j_call: TRBJ2-1
v_call: TRBV28
d_call: -
clone_size: -
cdr3_nt: TGTGCCAGCAGTCGAACCTGGTCTGGGTCGGGTGAGCAGTTCTTC
cdr3_aa: CASSRTWSGSGEQFF

j_call: TRBJ2-1
v_call: TRBV11-1
d_call: TRBD2
clone_size: -
cdr3_nt: TGTGCCAGCTCAGCTAGCGGGCTCAACAATGAGCAGTTCTTC
cdr3_aa: CASSASGLNNEQFF

j_call: TRBJ2-1
v_call: TRBV14
d_call: -
clone_size: -
cdr3_nt: TGTGCCAGCAGCCCTCACGGGGGTTGGGTCTATGAGCAGTTCTTC
cdr3_aa: CASSPHGGWVYEQFF

j_call: TRBJ2-5
v_call: TRBV7-7
d_call: TRBD2
clone_size: -
cdr3_nt: TGTGCTAGCAGCTTAGCTAGCGGGTTGGAGACCCAGTACTTC
cdr3_aa: CASSLASGLETQYF

j_call: TRBJ1-2
v_call: TRBV5-1
d_call: -
clone_size: -
cdr3_nt: TGCGCCAGCACCCCTTCACGGGGGAGCTATGGCTACACCTTC
cdr3_aa: CASTPSRGSYGYTF

j_call: TRBJ1-4
v_call: TRBV27
d_call: TRBD1
clone_size: -
cdr3_nt: TGTGCCAGCAGCCCCGGGACAGGGTATGAAAAACTGTTTTTT
cdr3_aa: CASSPGTGYEKLFF

j_call: TRBJ2-4
v_call: TRBV6-6
d_call: -
clone_size: -
cdr3_nt: TGTGCCAGCAGTGGCCGGGGAGTTGCCAAAAACATTCAGTACTTC
cdr3_aa: CASSGRGVAKNIQYF

j_call: TRBJ1-2
v_call: TRBV18
d_call: TRBD1
clone_size: -
cdr3_nt: TGTGCCAGCTCGCCCGGACAGGGCCTCTATGGCTACACCTTC
cdr3_aa: CASSPGQGLYGYTF